This T cell receptor (beta chain) is drawn from a study of T-cell reconstitution after alpha-beta-depleted transplantation in children. During its preparation, the TCRbeta library received unique molecular identifiers. TCRdb used MiXCR to reprocess the PCR reads, holding one entry per CDR3 protein. The sample shows approximately 250,000 distinct CDR3 sequences, 9.7% of them seen only once. This clonotype was seen many times. Sequencing was performed on PBMCs from the stem cell graft donor, taken from the stem cell graft. The sequence came from a human donor who donated a stem cell graft to a child with SCID.

CDR3 protein: CASSLGGTGNNYGYTF. DNA for the CDR3: TGTGCCAGCAGCTTAGGCGGGACAGGGAATAACTATGGCTACACCTTC. This chain joins TRBV7-2 and TRBJ1-2; 9 nucleotides align to TRBD1. Trimming cost V 1 base and J 1 base; bases outside gene matches: 4. Germline lookup yields CDR1 SGHTA and CDR2 FQGNSA. The CDR3 loop spans 16 amino acids.